The next 17 T cell receptor beta chains were all read from a single sample in a study of T-cell memory formation after mild COVID-19. TCRdb analysed the 5' RACE reads with MiXCR anew, one entry per CDR3 protein. The data show approximately 250,000 distinct CDR3 sequences, with 16% seen just once and roughly a fifth held by the top ten. The sample was PBMCs or a T cell subset sorted from them (not recorded which). The receptors were gathered from a man between 18 and 29 years old who had mild COVID-19 (a few samples of this study predate the infection). Cell type and time point are not known.

This clonotype was recorded a few times. The V and J genes are TRBV12-3 or TRBV12-4 and TRBJ2-7; D gene unclear. The CDR3 consists of 13 residues. The V end was cut by 1 base, the J end by 6 bases, with 10 bases between. In DNA, the CDR3 is TGTGCCAGCAGTTTAGAGCCTAGGCGCGAGCAGTACGTC. It codes for CASSLEPRREQYV.

CDR3 region: CASSLAIGTGESEQYF. The CDR3 bases are TGCGCCAGCAGCTTGGCGATCGGGACAGGGGAGAGCGAGCAGTACTTC. The genes are TRBV5-1 and TRBJ2-7; 10 bases fit TRBD1. There are 16 residues in the CDR3. Germline CDR1 is SGHRS and CDR2 is YFSETQ. J gave up 6 bases and V 0 bases, and 9 bases lay outside the gene matches.

This clonotype has more than one count but fewer than ten. The chain joins TRBV24-1 to TRBJ1-5; D uncertain. Germline lookup yields CDR1 KGHDR and CDR2 SFDVKD. CDR3 length: 14 residues. Trimming cost V 6 bases and J 0 bases, with 8 bases left between them. The CDR3 nucleotides read TGTGCCACCAGTCAAGCTAATAGCAATCAGCCCCAGCATTTT. Amino acids: CATSQANSNQPQHF.

In this sample, this clonotype turned up many times. The chain is built from TRBV7-8 and TRBJ2-5; D call uncertain. Germline assignment: CDR1 SGHVS and CDR2 FQNEAQ. The CDR3 extends over 13 amino acids. The V gene lost 4 bases and the J gene lost 3 bases, with 9 bases spanning the gap. CDR3 sequence: CASSSRLKETQYF. The CDR3 DNA sequence: TGTGCCAGCAGCTCCAGACTGAAAGAGACCCAGTACTTC.

This rearrangement joins TRBV11-2 to TRBJ2-3, with D perhaps TRBD1 (6 bases). Trimming pared 7 bases from V and 3 bases from J, leaving 11 bases between. The CDR3 is made up of 13 amino acids. In germline, CDR1 is SGHAT, CDR2 FQNNGV. The DNA of the CDR3 is TGTGCCAGCACCGGACAGTTAACAGATACGCAGTATTTT. This sequence encodes CASTGQLTDTQYF.

This chain links TRBV4-1 with TRBJ2-1; 9 bases line up with TRBD2. Losses at the gene ends were 8 bases for V and 10 bases for J; bases not matched to a gene: 12. The CDR3 totals 14 residues. Germline-derived CDR1 and CDR2 are MGHRA and YSYEKL. Written as DNA, the CDR3 is TGCGCCAGCGGGGGTAGCGGGGGTTCAGGAGAGCAGTTCTTC. Amino acids: CASGGSGGSGEQFF.

The chain links TRBV14 to TRBJ1-4, with D possibly TRBD1 on 5 matching bases. The germline gives CDR1 SGHDN, CDR2 FVKESK. The CDR3 spans 14 residues. Trimming took 3 bases from V and 7 from J, leaving 12 bases between them. CDR3 in amino acids: CASSHNQGGEKLFF. In DNA form, the CDR3 reads TGTGCCAGCAGCCACAATCAGGGTGGTGAAAAACTGTTTTTT.

The rearrangement joins TRBV18 to TRBJ2-5, with D possibly TRBD1 on 6 matching bases. Germline V gives CDR1 KGHSH, CDR2 LQKENI. Trimming removed 6 bases from V and 4 bases from J, with 18 bases in between. The CDR3 is made up of 15 amino acids. The CDR3 coding sequence is TGTGCCAGCTCGCCCGGGACAACCGCGCGAGAGACCCAGTACTTC. This sequence encodes CASSPGTTARETQYF.

The chain carries TRBV5-1 and TRBJ1-1; possible D gene TRBD1, 5 bases. The ends were cut back, 2 bases at V and 1 base at J, with 9 bases in the middle. Germline CDR1 SGHRS, CDR2 YFSETQ. The CDR3 length is 14 residues. The CDR3 coding sequence is TGCGCCAGCAGCTTACCCCAGGGGAACACTGAAGCTTTCTTT. Translating gives CASSLPQGNTEAFF.

The chain is built from TRBV7-9 and TRBJ1-4, with 9 bases identical to TRBD1. The V and J ends lost 4 bases and 6 bases, in that order; junction bases with no gene match: 6. Germline V gene data show CDR1 as SEHNR and CDR2 as FQNEAQ (reference sequence). The CDR3 is 15 residues long. CDR3 coding DNA: TGTGCCAGCAGCTCATCAGGGGACAGGGATGAAAAACTGTTTTTT. Amino acids: CASSSSGDRDEKLFF.

The chain employs TRBV29-1 and TRBJ2-1, with 8 bases matching TRBD1. The CDR3 loop spans 15 amino acids. CDR1 and CDR2 (germline): SQVTM, ANQGSEA. Trimming cost V 1 base and J 4 bases; bases outside gene matches: 6. This CDR3 reads CSVEGGQDYYNEQFF. DNA of the CDR3: TGCAGCGTTGAAGGGGGACAGGACTATTACAATGAGCAGTTCTTC.

This chain uses TRBV5-1 with TRBJ1-4; possibly TRBD1 for D (5 bases). This CDR3 comprises 14 residues. V shed 3 bases and J shed 5 bases, with 11 bases lying between them. Germline V CDR1 and CDR2: SGHRS, YFSETQ. The CDR3 nucleotides are TGCGCCAGCAGCTCGGGACGGGACAATGAAAAACTGTTTTTT. Its translation is CASSSGRDNEKLFF.

This clonotype has a handful of counts. This rearrangement joins TRBV9 to TRBJ1-1, with D unclear. The CDR3 extends over 13 amino acids. Between the trimmed V and J ends, which lost 0 bases and 2 bases, there was a span of 5 bases. The V gene's germline CDR1 is SGDLS and CDR2 YYNGEE. The CDR3 is CASSVDLNTEAFF. The CDR3 DNA reads as TGTGCCAGCAGCGTAGACCTTAACACTGAAGCTTTCTTT.

This chain connects TRBV6-2 or TRBV6-3 to TRBJ1-5, with D possibly matching TRBD1 (5 bases). V was clipped by 7 bases and J by 1 base, with 8 bases between them. Per the germline V gene, CDR1 is MNHEY and CDR2 is SVGEGT. CDR3 length: 13 amino acids. CDR3 coding DNA: TGTGCCAGCACGACAGCAAGCAATCAGCCCCAGCATTTT. It translates to CASTTASNQPQHF.

The sample holds a few counts of this clonotype. The chain links TRBV5-1 to TRBJ2-5; D is perhaps TRBD1 (6 bases). V gave up 4 bases and J gave up 5 bases, with 15 bases separating them. This CDR3 has 14 residues. CDR1 and CDR2 from the germline V gene are SGHRS and YFSETQ. CDR3 in DNA: TGCGCCAGCAGCGGGGGACACTGGGGGGAGACCCAGTACTTC. Translation gives CASSGGHWGETQYF. Complete variable domain (other parts from reference TRBV5-1 and TRBJ2-5): KAGVTQTPRYLIKTRGQQVTLSCSPISGHRSVSWYQQTPGQGLQFLFEYFSETQRNKGNFPGRFSGRQFSNSRSEMNVSTLELGDSALYLCASSGGHWGETQYFGPGTRLLVL.

The chain joins TRBV27 to TRBJ2-7; D not resolved. Germline V lookup: CDR1 MNHEY, CDR2 SMNVEV (reference sequence). The CDR3 covers 13 residues. V was trimmed by 6 bases and J by 1 base, leaving 10 bases between them. CDR3 sequence: CASRQSSSYEQYV. Here the CDR3 DNA reads TGTGCCAGCAGACAAAGTTCGTCCTACGAGCAGTACGTC.

The V call is TRBV11-2, the J call TRBJ1-1; 7 nucleotides line up with TRBD1. CDR1 and CDR2 (germline): SGHAT, FQNNGV. V dropped 5 bases and J dropped 8; count of bases not matched to a gene: 8. This CDR3 is built from 13 residues. The DNA of the CDR3 is TGTGCCAGCAGCCCCAACTCAGGGGGGGAAGCTTTCTTT. Translated, it gives CASSPNSGGEAFF. Filled out from reference TRBV11-2 and TRBJ1-1, the complete variable domain reads EAGVAQSPRYKIIEKRQSVAFWCNPISGHATLYWYQQILGQGPKLLIQFQNNGVVDDSQLPKDRFSAERLKGVDSTLKIQPAKLEDSAVYLCASSPNSGGEAFFGQGTRLTVV.